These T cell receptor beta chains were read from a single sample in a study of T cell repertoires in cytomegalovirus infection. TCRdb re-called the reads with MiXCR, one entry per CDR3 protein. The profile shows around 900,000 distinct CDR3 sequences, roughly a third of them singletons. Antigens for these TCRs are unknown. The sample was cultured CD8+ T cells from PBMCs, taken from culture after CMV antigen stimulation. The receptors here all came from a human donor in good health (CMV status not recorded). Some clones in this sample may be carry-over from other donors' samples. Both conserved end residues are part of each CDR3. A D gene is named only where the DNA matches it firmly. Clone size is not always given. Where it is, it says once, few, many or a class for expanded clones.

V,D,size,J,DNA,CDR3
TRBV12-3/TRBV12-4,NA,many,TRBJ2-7,TGTGCCAGCAGTTTATTGATTGGAAGGCAAACCTACGAGCAGTACTTC,CASSLLIGRQTYEQYF
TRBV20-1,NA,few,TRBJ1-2,TGCAGTGCTAGAGCAGGGGTGGGAGGTGGCTACACCTTC,CSARAGVGGGYTF
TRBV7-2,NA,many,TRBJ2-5,TGTGCCAGCAGCTTGGGGGGGGGCCCATTGGAGACCCAGTACTTC,CASSLGGGPLETQYF
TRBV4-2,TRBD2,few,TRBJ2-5,TGTGCCAGCAGCGATGGACTAGCGGGGGGGCTGGGAGAGACCCAGTACTTC,CASSDGLAGGLGETQYF
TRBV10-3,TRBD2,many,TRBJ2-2,TGTGCCATCAGCCCCGGGACTAGCGGGGGGATGAACACCGGGGAGCTGTTTTTT,CAISPGTSGGMNTGELFF
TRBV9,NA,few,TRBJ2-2,TGTGCCAGCAGCGTAGTCCCCCAGGAGAACACCGGGGAGCTGTTTTTT,CASSVVPQENTGELFF
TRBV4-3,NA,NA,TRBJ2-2,TGCGCCAGCAGCCCAGCCGGGGCTGCCGGGGAGCTGTTTTTT,CASSPAGAAGELFF
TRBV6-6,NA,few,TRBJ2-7,TGTGCCAGCAGTTACTCGAGCGGAGGGACCTACGAGCAGTACTTC,CASSYSSGGTYEQYF
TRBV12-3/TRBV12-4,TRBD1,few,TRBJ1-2,TGTGCCAGCAGTTTCTCAGGGGGAGGCTACACCTTC,CASSFSGGGYTF
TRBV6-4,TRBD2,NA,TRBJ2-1,TGTGCCAGCAGTACAACTAGCGGGGGGTTCTACAATGAGCAGTTCTTC,CASSTTSGGFYNEQFF
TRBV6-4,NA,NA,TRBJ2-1,TGTGCCAGCAGTGTCCGGCGGGGATATGAGCAGTTCTTC,CASSVRRGYEQFF
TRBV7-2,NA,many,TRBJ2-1,TGTGCCAGCAGCTTAGCCGGGGTTATTGAGCAGTTCTTC,CASSLAGVIEQFF
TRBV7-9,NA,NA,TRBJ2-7,TGTGCCAGCATGACCTTGCGGGCCGAGCAGTACTTC,CASMTLRAEQYF
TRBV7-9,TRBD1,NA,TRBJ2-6,TGTGCCAGCACCTTGGGACAGGTCTACTCTGGGGCCAACGTCCTGACTTTC,CASTLGQVYSGANVLTF
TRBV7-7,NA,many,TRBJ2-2,TGTGCTAGCAGCACTTATATTCCGGTGGGACGGATGAACACCGGGGAGCTGTTTTTT,CASSTYIPVGRMNTGELFF
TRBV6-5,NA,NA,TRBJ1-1,TGTGCCAGCAGGCCGGGACGGGGCACTGAAGCTTTCTTT,CASRPGRGTEAFF
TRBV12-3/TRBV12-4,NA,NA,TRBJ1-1,TGTGCCAGCAGAGGGTTTATAGGAGCTTTCTTT,CASRGFIGAFF
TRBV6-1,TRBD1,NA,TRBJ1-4,TGTGCCAGCAGTATCTACCGGGACAGAGACGAAAAACTGTTTTTT,CASSIYRDRDEKLFF
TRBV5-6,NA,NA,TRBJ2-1,TGTGCCAGCAGCCCCGGAGCGGATAACAATGAGCAGTTCTTC,CASSPGADNNEQFF
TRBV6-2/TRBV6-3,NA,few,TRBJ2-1,TGTGCCAGCAGTTACTCGTTAGGAGCCTACAATGAGCAGTTCTTC,CASSYSLGAYNEQFF
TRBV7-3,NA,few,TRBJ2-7,TGTGCCAGCAGCTTAGGGTGGCAGGGGGGTGACTCCTACGAGCAGTACTTC,CASSLGWQGGDSYEQYF
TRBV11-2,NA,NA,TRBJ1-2,TGTGCCAGCAGCTTAGGCGGGGGGCTAAAGGATGGCTACACCTTC,CASSLGGGLKDGYTF
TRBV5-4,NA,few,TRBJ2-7,TGTGCCAGCAGCGGAATTGGTCCCCACCCCTCCTACGAGCAGTACTTC,CASSGIGPHPSYEQYF
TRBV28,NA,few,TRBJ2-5,TGTGCCAGCAGTTTTGGGTTTTCCCTGAAAGAGACCCAGTACTTC,CASSFGFSLKETQYF
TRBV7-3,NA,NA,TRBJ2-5,TGTGCCAGCGCTGAAAGGTCCCAAGAGACCCAGTACTTC,CASAERSQETQYF
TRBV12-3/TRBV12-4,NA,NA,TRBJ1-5,TGTGCCAGCAACCAGGGACCCCCTCAGCCCCAGCATTTT,CASNQGPPQPQHF
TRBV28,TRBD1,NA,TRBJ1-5,TGTGTCAGCAGCTGGGAAGGGGCAGGGGGGAACAATCAGCCCCAGCATTTT,CVSSWEGAGGNNQPQHF
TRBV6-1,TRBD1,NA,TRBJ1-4,TGTGCCAGCAGATCCGGGACAGGGGTTGAAAAACTGTTTTTT,CASRSGTGVEKLFF
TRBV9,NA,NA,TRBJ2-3,TGTGCCAGCAGCGCCACTAAAGATACGCAGTATTTT,CASSATKDTQYF
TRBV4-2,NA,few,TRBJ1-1,TGTGCCAGCAGCCTCAGTCCGGGGGCCGGGACTGAAGCTTTCTTT,CASSLSPGAGTEAFF
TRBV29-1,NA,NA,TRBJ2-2,TGCAGCGTTGAATCTACAGAGAACACCGGGGAGCTGTTTTTT,CSVESTENTGELFF
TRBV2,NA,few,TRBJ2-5,TGTGCCAGCAGTGAAGAGGGGCAATGGGGGGAGACCCAGTACTTC,CASSEEGQWGETQYF
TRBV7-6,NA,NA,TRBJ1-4,TGTGCCAACCGACGAAGGGGAGAAAAACTGTTTTTT,CANRRRGEKLFF
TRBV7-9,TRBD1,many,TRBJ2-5,TGTGCCAGCAGCTTTCCCCGGGACAGGGGGCTTTGGCAAGAGACCCAGTACTTC,CASSFPRDRGLWQETQYF
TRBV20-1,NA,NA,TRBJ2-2,TGCAGTGCTAGAGAGACCGGGATGCCCACCGGGGAGCTGTTTTTT,CSARETGMPTGELFF
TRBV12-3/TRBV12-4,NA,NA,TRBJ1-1,TGTGCCAGCAGTTACGCGGAGGGGAACACTGAAGCTTTCTTT,CASSYAEGNTEAFF
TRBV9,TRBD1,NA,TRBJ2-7,TGTGCCAGCAGCGTAGGTGGTGGGACAGGGGGCGCCGAGCAGTACTTC,CASSVGGGTGGAEQYF
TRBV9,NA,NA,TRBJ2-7,TGTGCCAGCAGCGCTGGAACCGGGGCCCTCCGCGAGCAGTACTTC,CASSAGTGALREQYF
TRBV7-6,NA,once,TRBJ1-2,TGTGCCAGCAGCCAATCAGGGGTGGATGGCTACACCTTC,CASSQSGVDGYTF
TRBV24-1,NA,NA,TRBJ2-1,TGTGCCACCAGTGATCCTGGACAGCGAGAGCAGTTCTTC,CATSDPGQREQFF
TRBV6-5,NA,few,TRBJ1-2,TGTGCCGTCCTATCCCGGGACAACCTCCGGGATAACTATGGCTACACCTTC,CAVLSRDNLRDNYGYTF